This T cell receptor beta chain was captured by sequencing in a study of blood T cell repertoires in COVID-19. Study context: Samples came from the United States, Italy and Spain, spanning acute and convalescent COVID-19. The analysed material was cDNA or gDNA that came from T cells, B-cell-depleted T cells, or PBMCs.

Trimming took 3 bases from V and 5 from J; bases not matched to a gene: 8. The CDR3 spans 15 residues. The V gene's germline CDR1 is SGHKS and CDR2 YYEKEE (reference sequence). In the study's own analysis: Nucleated cell counts were estimated from reference gene primer amplification. Data came from immunoSEQ multiplex PCR; TCRdb stores just in-frame clones and leaves some out. V and J calls and clone size are given by that table; D and trimming were obtained from the DNA. This repertoire shows tens of thousands of clones, about 80% found once; its top ten account for around a quarter. Sequencing was done on a sample of peripheral blood. This clonotype originated in a man aged 55 to 70 with active or convalescent COVID-19. The chain links TRBV5-5 to TRBJ1-1; 9 nucleotides line up with TRBD1. CDR3 sequence (DNA): TGTGCCAGCAGCTCATTCAACAGGGGGCGGACTGAAGCTTTCTTT. The encoded protein is CASSSFNRGRTEAFF.